This TCR beta chain was profiled in a study of cytomegalovirus exposure and HLA in healthy donors. Study-level findings and limits: Subsequent analysis revealed that first-cohort TCR clusters tended to co-occur in the 110 or so validation repertoires.

This clone showed up just a few times. Its antigen is currently unknown. The CDR3 has 14 residues. Per the germline V gene, CDR1 is LGHNT and CDR2 is FRNRAP. V lost 6 bases and J lost 4, with 15 bases in between. The validation cohort, a group of more than 100 subjects, included the donors and was separate from the approximately 680-subject first cohort. Sequenced by immunoSEQ multiplex PCR; TCRdb stores in-frame clones only, minus some. The sample includes 220,000 or so clones, over 75% seen only once; the top ten take about 2%. The sample comprised PBMCs. The chain recombines TRBV12-5 with TRBJ1-2; the D gene is possibly TRBD1 (6 bases). The origin of this receptor is a young woman in good health and CMV-seropositive. CDR3 sequence: CASGAGTTVYGYTF. For the CDR3, the DNA is TGTGCTAGTGGCGCTGGGACAACTGTCTATGGCTACACCTTC.